The present T cell receptor (beta chain) was sequenced within a study of response to subunit inactivated influenza vaccine. Study results and caveats: The authors offered the suggestion that each seasonal influenza vaccination recruits few new T cells.

This clonotype came up many times. Its antigen is undetermined. TCRdb re-derived calls from the RT-PCR reads in MiXCR, one entry per CDR3 protein. Of fewer than 750,000 distinct CDR3 sequences in the sample, about 15% were seen once. In germline, CDR1 is SQVTM, CDR2 ANQGSEA. Trimming left V 6 bases short and J 7 bases short, with 25 bases between. This CDR3 comprises 16 residues. The rearrangement links TRBV29-1 to TRBJ2-1; D is unclear. This specimen consisted of PBMCs from blood, obtained roughly 13 days after vaccination. The source is a man between 50 and 59 years old who received an inactivated influenza vaccine. CDR3 in amino acids: CSVERTRVSYRNEQFF. The CDR3 nucleotides read TGCAGCGTGGAACGAACAAGGGTATCTTACCGAAATGAGCAGTTCTTC.